This section outlines one T cell receptor beta chain sequence together with its context. Primers: 60 Vbeta forward and 13 Jbeta reverse. Repertoires were generated with immunoSEQ multiplex PCR, while TCRdb's copy carries only in-frame clones and drops some. This sample's table reports around 140,000 clones. This record comes from a study of cytomegalovirus exposure and HLA in healthy donors. When sampled, the donors appeared nominally healthy, though they likely had unrecorded immune exposures. This TCR was recovered from a woman between 45 and 60 years old in good health and CMV-seronegative. Material for sequencing was PBMCs.

The CDR3 loop reads CASSLGGGRYNEQFF. The DNA of the CDR3 is TGTGCCAGCAGCTTAGGAGGAGGGAGATACAATGAGCAGTTCTTC. This sequence joins TRBV5-4 and TRBJ2-1, with a weak D call TRBD2 (6 bases). Trimming pared 2 bases from V and 4 bases from J, leaving 13 bases between. The germline V gene has CDR1 SGHNT and CDR2 YYREEE (reference sequence). The CDR3 loop spans 15 amino acids.